The rows below give T cell receptor beta chains drawn from one sample of a study of T cells in Graves' hyperthyroidism and ophthalmopathy. TCRdb recomputed calls from the multiplex PCR reads with MiXCR, one row per CDR3 protein. Among 450,000 to 650,000 distinct CDR3 sequences listed, less than 25% were seen once. Sample: blood. The origin of the receptors is a man in his late teens or twenties with Graves' hyperthyroidism. Each CDR3 is given with its conserved first and last residue. D genes are given only for firm matches. Clone sizes are given selectively: once, few, many, or a class where the clone is expanded.

V	J	D	size	DNA	CDR3
TRBV5-1	TRBJ1-2	NA	many	TGCGCCAGCAGCCCGGGGGCCCGCTATGGCTACACCTTC	CASSPGARYGYTF
TRBV20-1	TRBJ2-7	TRBD2	NA	TGCAGTGCTGCTACTAGCGACGAGCAGTACTTC	CSAATSDEQYF
TRBV5-1	TRBJ1-1	NA	NA	TGCGCCAGCAGCTATGACAGTTTTGGCACTGAAGCTTTCTTT	CASSYDSFGTEAFF
TRBV27	TRBJ1-2	NA	many	TGTGCCAGCAGTCCGACCACACCCAACTATGGCTACACCTTC	CASSPTTPNYGYTF
TRBV25-1	TRBJ1-3	NA	many	TGTGCCAGCGTCCCGTCGGGAGGGAGCTATGGAAACACCATATATTTT	CASVPSGGSYGNTIYF
TRBV2	TRBJ2-2	TRBD1	NA	TGTGCCAGCAACAGGGGGCCGGGCGGGGAGCTGTTTTTT	CASNRGPGGELFF
TRBV28	TRBJ2-7	NA	many	TGTGCCAGCAGTTCCAAGGGGGTTCCCCCTTACGAGCAGTACTTC	CASSSKGVPPYEQYF
TRBV5-5	TRBJ2-5	TRBD2	few	TGTGCCAGCAACTGGGGGGGGAAGGAGACCCAGTACTTC	CASNWGGKETQYF
TRBV10-3	TRBJ1-2	NA	NA	TGTGCCATCAGTGACAGCGCGAACTATGGCTACACCTTC	CAISDSANYGYTF
TRBV5-1	TRBJ1-2	TRBD1	many	TGCGCCAGCAGCTTGGGGACAGGGTACCATGGCTACACCTTC	CASSLGTGYHGYTF
TRBV10-3	TRBJ2-2	NA	few	TGTGCCGCCAAACGGTCCCAAAACACCGGGGAGCTGTTTTTT	CAAKRSQNTGELFF
TRBV5-1	TRBJ2-7	NA	many	TGCGCCAGCAGCTCGACCGCGAGCTCCTACGAGCAGTACTTC	CASSSTASSYEQYF
TRBV6-5	TRBJ1-1	NA	many	TGTGCCAGCAGTTATGGGTCCTCAGTGGGGAACACTGAAGCTTTCTTT	CASSYGSSVGNTEAFF
TRBV6-1	TRBJ1-5	NA	many	TGTGCCAGCAAGGGGGAACGGACTAATCAGCCCCAGCATTTT	CASKGERTNQPQHF
TRBV6-1	TRBJ2-7	NA	many	TGTGCCAGCAGCTCTAATGGCAGAGGGGGCTCCTACGAGCAGTACTTC	CASSSNGRGGSYEQYF
TRBV6-5	TRBJ2-7	NA	many	TGTGCCAGCAGTTTTCTTAGCGGCTACGAGCAGTACTTC	CASSFLSGYEQYF
TRBV20-1	TRBJ2-3	TRBD2	few	TGCAGTGCTAGGCGCCTAGCGGGGGGCACAGATACGCAGTATTTT	CSARRLAGGTDTQYF
TRBV20-1	TRBJ1-6	TRBD1	many	TGCAGTGCCCGGACAGGGCGCTTAAGTTCACCCCTCCACTTT	CSARTGRLSSPLHF
TRBV28	TRBJ1-2	NA	many	TGTGCCAGCAGTTTATCGGAGAGACCATCTAACTATGGCTACACCTTC	CASSLSERPSNYGYTF
TRBV19	TRBJ2-3	TRBD2	NA	TGTGCCAGTAGTATAGTCCCCTATAGCTGGGGGGGAATGGCAGATACGCAGTATTTT	CASSIVPYSWGGMADTQYF
TRBV6-1	TRBJ2-7	NA	NA	TGTGCCACCCCCGGCCCGGACCACCCCTACGAGCAGTACTTC	CATPGPDHPYEQYF
TRBV19	TRBJ2-2	TRBD1	few	TGTGCCAGTAGGAGGACAGGGGAGAGCACCGGGGAGCTGTTTTTT	CASRRTGESTGELFF
TRBV30	TRBJ1-5	TRBD1	many	TGTGCCTGGAGGACAGGGGGCGGGGAGCAGCCCCAGCATTTT	CAWRTGGGEQPQHF
TRBV29-1	TRBJ1-1	TRBD1	many	TGCAGCGTTGCGGACAGGGTGAGAGGCACTGAAGCTTTCTTT	CSVADRVRGTEAFF
TRBV2	TRBJ2-7	NA	many	TGTGCCAGCATTGGACTTCGCTCCTACGAGCAGAACTTC	CASIGLRSYEQNF
TRBV29-1	TRBJ2-2	TRBD1	few	TGCAGCGCCCACGGACAGGGGGTCGCCGGGGAGCTGTTTTTT	CSAHGQGVAGELFF
TRBV4-1	TRBJ1-1	NA	NA	TGCGCCAGCAGCTCAGGACAGCTCGGCGGTGAAGCTTTCTTT	CASSSGQLGGEAFF
TRBV3-1	TRBJ1-2	TRBD1	many	TGTGCCAGCAGCCAATCCTACCGGGACAGGGGAATCTATGGCTACACCTTC	CASSQSYRDRGIYGYTF
TRBV28	TRBJ2-7	NA	many	TGTGCCAGCAGTGGTCCAAACAGGGAGTTGTACTTC	CASSGPNRELYF
TRBV18	TRBJ2-2	NA	NA	TGTGCCAGCTCATCAGACCTGAACACCGGGGAGCTGTTTTTT	CASSSDLNTGELFF
TRBV12-3/TRBV12-4	TRBJ1-5	TRBD1	NA	TGTGCCAGCAGCGTGACAGGGGATAGCAATCAGCCCCAGCATTTT	CASSVTGDSNQPQHF
TRBV6-2/TRBV6-3	TRBJ1-2	NA	few	TGTGCCAGCAGTTACTCGGGCGGGATACCCTATGGCTACACCTTC	CASSYSGGIPYGYTF
TRBV6-1	TRBJ2-5	NA	many	TGTGCCAGCAGTGAACCCCTCGAAAAGACCCAGTACTTC	CASSEPLEKTQYF
TRBV30	TRBJ1-1	NA	many	TGTGCCTGGAGTGAGGCAAATTTGAACACTGAAGCTTTCTTT	CAWSEANLNTEAFF
TRBV5-6	TRBJ2-7	NA	many	TGTGCCAGCAGCTTTCACGGCTACGAGCAGTACTTC	CASSFHGYEQYF
TRBV18	TRBJ1-1	NA	NA	TGTGCCAGCTCCCTGCTGGGGCAGGGCACTGAAGCTTTCTTT	CASSLLGQGTEAFF
TRBV15	TRBJ1-2	NA	many	TGTGCCACCAGACTAGGGCCTCGAGATGGCTACACCTTC	CATRLGPRDGYTF
TRBV7-9	TRBJ1-1	NA	NA	TGTGCCAGCAGCTTAGTTCGGGGGTCACTGACTGAAGCTTTCTTT	CASSLVRGSLTEAFF
TRBV7-9	TRBJ1-5	TRBD1	many	TGTGCCAGCAGCGAGGGGACAGTGGGCTATCAGCCCCAGCATTTT	CASSEGTVGYQPQHF
TRBV5-6	TRBJ2-7	NA	NA	TGTGCCAGCAGCATGGACCTAACCTACGAGCAGTACTTC	CASSMDLTYEQYF
TRBV15	TRBJ2-7	NA	many	TGTGCCACCAGCAGCGGGACGGGCTTTGACGAGCAGTACTTC	CATSSGTGFDEQYF
TRBV7-6	TRBJ1-2	TRBD1	many	TGTGCCAGCAGCTTAGAGGGGCAGGGGGGATACTATGGCTACACCTTC	CASSLEGQGGYYGYTF
TRBV28	TRBJ2-5	NA	few	TGTGCCAGCCGCGCGGTTAGGGGCGGGGAGACCCAGTACTTC	CASRAVRGGETQYF
TRBV13	TRBJ2-7	NA	NA	TGTGCCAGCAGCTCCCCAAAGGGCCGGCGTCGCAATCAGTACTTC	CASSSPKGRRRNQYF
TRBV2	TRBJ1-1	TRBD1	many	TGTGCCAGCAGTGGACAGGGCTGGAACACTGAAGCTTTCTTT	CASSGQGWNTEAFF
TRBV4-1	TRBJ1-2	NA	many	TGCGCCAGCAGCCAAAATTGGGCGGAGGGCTACACCTTC	CASSQNWAEGYTF
TRBV18	TRBJ2-7	TRBD2	NA	TGTGCCAGCTCACCAGCCCTAGCGGGGACCTTATACGAGCAGTACTTC	CASSPALAGTLYEQYF
TRBV2	TRBJ2-7	TRBD1	many	TGTGCCAGCAGTGAGACAGGGATGGGCGAGCAGTACTTC	CASSETGMGEQYF
TRBV28	TRBJ1-1	NA	NA	TGTGCCAGCAGTTTGCAACCGGGGGTTACTGAAGCTTTCTTT	CASSLQPGVTEAFF
TRBV15	TRBJ2-7	TRBD2	NA	TGTGCCACCAGCAGACGGACTAGCGGGACCTACGAGCAGTACTTC	CATSRRTSGTYEQYF
TRBV25-1	TRBJ1-2	NA	many	TGTGCCAGCAGTGATACAAAGGATGCTCAACCGTACAACTATGGCTACACCTTC	CASSDTKDAQPYNYGYTF
TRBV15	TRBJ2-7	NA	NA	TGTGCCACCAGCAAGTCCATTAGCTCCTACGAGCAGTACTTC	CATSKSISSYEQYF
TRBV25-1	TRBJ2-4	NA	many	TGTGCCAGCAGTGAAACAGGGGCCAAAAACATTCAGTACTTC	CASSETGAKNIQYF
TRBV7-2	TRBJ1-2	TRBD1	few	TGTGCCAGCAGTCTAGACAGGGTCGCTAACTATGGCTACACCTTC	CASSLDRVANYGYTF
TRBV5-1	TRBJ1-3	NA	NA	TGCGCCAGCGGCCTAGGGCACTCTGGAAACACCATATATTTT	CASGLGHSGNTIYF
TRBV5-1	TRBJ1-1	NA	NA	TGCGCCAGCAGCCCGGGTAGAGGGGTCGGGACTGAAGCTTTCTTT	CASSPGRGVGTEAFF
TRBV28	TRBJ2-7	TRBD2	NA	TGTGCCAGCAGGCCCACTAGCGGGAGAGGCTACGAGCAGTACTTC	CASRPTSGRGYEQYF